This T cell receptor (beta chain) was sequenced for a study of T cell responses to AZD1222 COVID-19 vaccine. Study at large: The study pooled second doses at about 4 or about 12 weeks.

General study findings and limits: Reportedly, nearly half of unique spike TCRs recognized epitopes outside B.1.351/B.1.1.7 mutations. None of the repertoires were sampled until the peak T cell response had passed. Clonal diversity was possibly underestimated, and the donors were mostly white British, with more females.

With respect to this clone: Its antigen remains unidentified.

Only in-frame clones appear in the TCRdb table, and some are missing; sequencing was by immunoSEQ multiplex PCR. Of 130,000 or so clones listed, roughly 90% were seen once; the top ten hold 5% to 7.5%. The germline CDR1 and CDR2 sequences are SQVTM and ANQGSEA. CDR3 size: 11 residues. Trimming removed 5 bases from V and 1 base from J, with 5 bases in between. This TCR was sampled from an adult in good health. The rearrangement joins TRBV29-1 to TRBJ1-1; D ambiguous. Specimen: peripheral blood, collected on day 0 of AZD1222 vaccination. CDR3 region: CSVSENTEAFF. CDR3 nucleotide sequence: TGCAGCGTTAGTGAGAACACTGAAGCTTTCTTT.